This TCR beta chain came from a study of beta chain features in type 1 diabetes. Study results and limitations: All four CD4+ subsets of Type 1 diabetes patients contained TCRB CDR3s that were moderately but significantly shorter. The naive, central memory and Treg TCRB repertoires showed an apparent similarity that was greater among patients than among healthy donors. When cDNA is sequenced, cells with high TCR expression could be over-represented.

The isolated RNA, all of it, was reverse transcribed, so expressed TCRB transcripts were what got sequenced. Approximately 4 million reads was the average for naive, central memory and regulatory T cell samples. Method: immunoSEQ multiplex PCR; TCRdb's copy keeps in-frame clones and lacks some. The table lists around 280,000 clones, about 15% of them singletons. Germline CDR1 GTSNPN, CDR2 SVGIG (reference sequence). V dropped 0 bases and J dropped 6; count of bases not matched to a gene: 9. CDR3 length: 17 amino acids. This clone turned up a few times. Its antigen is unidentified. One heparinised blood draw averaging around 0.12 L was given by each donor.

Sequenced sample: naive CD4+ T cells from blood. The sequence came from a man between 18 and 29 years old with type 1 diabetes. V is TRBV30 and J is TRBJ1-5, with TRBD1 matching 12 bases. The CDR3 bases are TGTGCCTGGAGTGTTCGACCGGGGACAGGGGGCGGTCAGCCCCAGCATTTT. Translation: CAWSVRPGTGGGQPQHF.